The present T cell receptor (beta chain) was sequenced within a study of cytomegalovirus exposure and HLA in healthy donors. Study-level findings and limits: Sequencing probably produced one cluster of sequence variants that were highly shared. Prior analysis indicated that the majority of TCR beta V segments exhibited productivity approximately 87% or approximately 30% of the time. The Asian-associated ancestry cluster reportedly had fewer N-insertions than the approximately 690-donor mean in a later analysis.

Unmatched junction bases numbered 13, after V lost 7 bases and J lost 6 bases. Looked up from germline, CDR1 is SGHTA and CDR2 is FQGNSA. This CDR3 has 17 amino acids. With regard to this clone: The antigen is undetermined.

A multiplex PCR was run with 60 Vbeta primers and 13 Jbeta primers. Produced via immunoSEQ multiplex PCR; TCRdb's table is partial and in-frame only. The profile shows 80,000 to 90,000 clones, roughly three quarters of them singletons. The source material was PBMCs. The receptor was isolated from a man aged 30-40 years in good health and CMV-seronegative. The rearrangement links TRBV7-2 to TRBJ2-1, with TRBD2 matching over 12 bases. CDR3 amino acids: CASTSISSSGGGNEQFF. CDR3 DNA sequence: TGTGCCAGCACCTCTATCTCCTCTAGCGGGGGGGGCAATGAGCAGTTCTTC. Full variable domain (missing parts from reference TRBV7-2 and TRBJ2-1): GAGVSQSPSNKVTEKGKDVELRCDPISGHTALYWYRQSLGQGLEFLIYFQGNSAPDKSGLPSDRFSAERTGGSVSTLTIQRTQQEDSAVYLCASTSISSSGGGNEQFFGPGTRLTVL.